Listed below are T cell receptor beta chains from one sample, sequenced in a study of metastatic and nonmetastatic thyroid tumors. TCRdb re-called the PCR reads with MiXCR. This table holds approximately 12,000 clones, around 25% found once. Sequencing was carried out using blood. These receptors came from a male donor with papillary thyroid cancer or a benign thyroid nodule (not recorded which). Some clones in this sample may be carry-over from other donors' samples. Each CDR3 is given with its conserved first and last residue. The order of the fields is D gene, J gene, V gene, CDR3 protein. D genes are given only for firm matches.

D gene: .; J gene: TRBJ2-1; V gene: TRBV28; CDR3 protein: CASRLTGGLYNEQFF
D gene: TRBD2; J gene: TRBJ2-7; V gene: TRBV6-1; CDR3 protein: CASRSPLAADSYEQYF
D gene: .; J gene: TRBJ2-3; V gene: TRBV28; CDR3 protein: CASSVSESHTQYF
D gene: TRBD1; J gene: TRBJ2-5; V gene: TRBV11-2; CDR3 protein: CASRATGTGGQETQYF
D gene: TRBD2; J gene: TRBJ2-1; V gene: TRBV12-3/TRBV12-4; CDR3 protein: CASSDIRGGSSYNEQFF
D gene: TRBD2; J gene: TRBJ2-1; V gene: TRBV27; CDR3 protein: CASTPGGTYNEQFF
D gene: .; J gene: TRBJ2-3; V gene: TRBV7-2; CDR3 protein: CASSSTGPYSTDTQYF
D gene: .; J gene: TRBJ1-6; V gene: TRBV7-9; CDR3 protein: CASSRKGWDSPLHF
D gene: .; J gene: TRBJ2-1; V gene: TRBV27; CDR3 protein: CASSLFSTNEQFF
D gene: TRBD2; J gene: TRBJ2-7; V gene: TRBV28; CDR3 protein: CASSPRGGEQYF
D gene: TRBD1; J gene: TRBJ1-2; V gene: TRBV5-6; CDR3 protein: CASSLWTGRYYTF
D gene: .; J gene: TRBJ2-7; V gene: TRBV5-1; CDR3 protein: CASSLEKVGYEQYF
D gene: TRBD2; J gene: TRBJ2-2; V gene: TRBV20-1; CDR3 protein: CSARKGGRGTGELFF
D gene: .; J gene: TRBJ1-1; V gene: TRBV20-1; CDR3 protein: CSASLAWGAFF